Included here is one T cell receptor (beta chain) sequence, with context. Its antigen is currently unknown. These data are taken from a study of blood T cells in healthy people across ages. Study-level information: Using template switching, researchers captured about one barcoded beta molecule for each two T cells.

This CDR3 has 14 residues. CDR1 and CDR2 from the germline V gene are SGHRS and YFSETQ. Losses at the gene ends were 3 bases for V and 6 bases for J; bases not matched to a gene: 6. Each donor's blood draw was around 10 milliliters of peripheral blood. Extracted total RNA amounted to at least 5.5 micrograms for each sample. A second PCR, run for roughly 7 to 11 cycles, used a sample-barcoded 5' primer plus a J-beta primer mix. Using its own MiXCR run on the 5' RACE reads, TCRdb lists one record per CDR3 protein. In the table there are roughly 1.5 million distinct CDR3 sequences, roughly 43% of which are singletons. Findings of the study overall: Long-lived and aged donors differed, with more naive CD4+ cells and higher diversity in the long-lived.

This TCR was sampled from a woman aged 18-29 years in good health. The V call is TRBV5-1, the J call TRBJ1-2; 9 nucleotides align to TRBD1. Sequencing used blood. The CDR3 nucleotides are TGCGCCAGCAGCTCAGCCCGGACAGGGGATGGCTACACCTTC. As protein: CASSSARTGDGYTF.